Listed below are T cell receptor beta chains from one sample, sequenced in a study of blood T cell repertoires in COVID-19. Repertoires were generated with immunoSEQ multiplex PCR, while TCRdb's copy carries only in-frame clones and drops some. The sample includes some 97,000 clones, about 77% of them seen just once. Input material: peripheral blood. The source of these receptors is a man between 65 and 85 years old with active or convalescent COVID-19. Both conserved end residues are part of each CDR3. Each record gives: D gene, J gene, V gene, clone size, CDR3 protein. The D gene is left open where the match is weak. Clone size, where shown, is once, few, many, or a class for clones that have expanded.

D: TRBD1
J: TRBJ1-6
V: TRBV19
size: .
CDR3: CASSIPGQGANNSPLHF

D: .
J: TRBJ2-6
V: TRBV29-1
size: .
CDR3: CSGYISGANVLTF

D: .
J: TRBJ2-7
V: TRBV12-3/TRBV12-4
size: .
CDR3: CASSAYIYEQYF

D: .
J: TRBJ1-5
V: TRBV6-2/TRBV6-3
size: .
CDR3: CASSYYAQAAQPQHF

D: .
J: TRBJ1-2
V: TRBV27
size: once
CDR3: CASSLSVNYGYTF

D: TRBD1
J: TRBJ2-7
V: TRBV15
size: .
CDR3: CATSGGQGLRPYEQYF

D: .
J: TRBJ1-6
V: TRBV12-5
size: .
CDR3: CASGLGQGGSPLHF

D: TRBD1
J: TRBJ1-2
V: TRBV3-1/TRBV3-2
size: .
CDR3: CASSDPYSTGGDGYTF

D: TRBD1
J: TRBJ1-2
V: TRBV18
size: .
CDR3: CASSLDRGNYGYTF

D: TRBD2
J: TRBJ2-7
V: TRBV5-1
size: .
CDR3: CASSLGAGVYEQYF

D: .
J: TRBJ2-3
V: TRBV11-2
size: .
CDR3: CASSLLGRGDTQYF

D: TRBD1
J: TRBJ1-1
V: TRBV2
size: .
CDR3: CASETGGGTEAFF

D: TRBD1
J: TRBJ2-2
V: TRBV24-1
size: .
CDR3: CATSAGQGIAGELFF

D: .
J: TRBJ2-1
V: TRBV7-2
size: .
CDR3: CASSPGSYNEQFF

D: TRBD1
J: TRBJ1-2
V: TRBV29-1
size: .
CDR3: CSVGTGGSNYGYTF

D: .
J: TRBJ2-1
V: TRBV9
size: once
CDR3: CASSVVGGLNEQFF

D: TRBD2
J: TRBJ2-1
V: TRBV29-1
size: .
CDR3: CSVVGTSGGLGDEQFF

D: TRBD1
J: TRBJ2-7
V: TRBV24-1
size: medium-sized
CDR3: CATSGPGQGEDYEQYF

D: .
J: TRBJ2-2
V: TRBV12-2
size: .
CDR3: CASPQTGELFF

D: .
J: TRBJ1-2
V: TRBV4-2
size: .
CDR3: CASSQESGYGYTF

D: .
J: TRBJ1-6
V: TRBV30
size: .
CDR3: CAWSGGFNSPLHF

D: .
J: TRBJ2-1
V: TRBV29-1
size: few
CDR3: CSVIGGGSSYNEQFF

D: .
J: TRBJ2-7
V: TRBV7-9
size: .
CDR3: CASSLPPPLAYEQYF

D: .
J: TRBJ2-1
V: TRBV9
size: .
CDR3: CASSVNTPGWDEQFF

D: TRBD2
J: TRBJ2-5
V: TRBV6-6
size: once
CDR3: CASRDSGRGETQYF